The 16 T cell receptor beta chains reported below all come from one sample, sequenced in a study of CD8 T cells in Susac syndrome. A quantity of roughly 0.5 to 1 ug RNA underwent reverse transcription using random hexamers. TCRdb redid the calling of the immunoSEQ multiplex PCR reads with MiXCR, one entry per CDR3 protein. The sample carries 150,000 or so distinct CDR3 sequences, roughly 94% recorded once. Source material: CD4+ T cells from PBMCs. The origin of the receptors is a human donor with multiple sclerosis.

This rearrangement joins TRBV6-5 to TRBJ1-1; D call uncertain. This CDR3 has 14 residues. Trimming stripped 0 bases from V and 2 bases from J, with 7 bases between. The germline gives CDR1 MNHEY, CDR2 SVGAGI. The CDR3 bases are TGTGCCAGCAGTTACTCAGGGTTTAACACTGAAGCTTTCTTT. Translating it yields CASSYSGFNTEAFF.

The V call is TRBV7-6, the J call TRBJ2-5; no definite D call. V was cut by 1 base and J by 3 bases, with 9 bases left in between. Germline CDR1 reads SGHVS; CDR2 reads FNYEAQ. The CDR3 consists of 14 residues. The CDR3 loop reads CASSLGYQKETQYF. In DNA, the CDR3 is TGTGCCAGCAGCTTAGGTTACCAGAAAGAGACCCAGTACTTC.

This chain connects TRBV7-9 to TRBJ2-7; D tentatively reads TRBD1 or TRBD2 (6 bases each). The CDR3 is 16 residues long. Germline CDR1 reads SEHNR; CDR2 reads FQNEAQ (reference sequence). Trimming cost V 3 bases and J 5 bases, with 20 bases left between them. The CDR3 region has the DNA TGTGCCAGCAGCTTCGGCCTGGGGGGCGGGGCCCACGAGCAGTACTTC. Amino acids: CASSFGLGGGAHEQYF.

This clonotype has a handful of counts. Its ends do not fully match the called genes, so a read error is possible. The chain employs TRBV5-1 and TRBJ1-5, with 8 bases aligning to TRBD1. Germline loops: CDR1 SGHRS, CDR2 YFSETQ. This CDR3 is built from 13 residues. CDR3 in DNA: TGTGCCAGCAGCCTACAGGGGGATCAGCCCCAGCATTTT. Translating it yields CASSLQGDQPQHF.

The rearrangement links TRBV20-1 to TRBJ2-1; D possibly corresponds to TRBD2 (5 bases). Germline values: CDR1 DFQATT, CDR2 SNEGSKA (reference sequence). The CDR3 runs 17 residues. V lost 6 bases to trimming and J lost 0 bases, with 21 bases between them. The CDR3 DNA sequence: TGCAGTGCGCAAAATCCACCTCTAGCACACTCCTACAATGAGCAGTTCTTC. Its protein product is CSAQNPPLAHSYNEQFF.

The chain has TRBV2 and TRBJ1-2; D is ambiguous. Per germline, CDR1 SNHLY and CDR2 FYNNEI. CDR3 length equals 12 residues. Trimming removed 4 bases from V and 2 bases from J, with 5 bases in between. The CDR3 sequence: CASSVENYGYTF. The CDR3 DNA follows: TGTGCCAGCAGTGTGGAAAACTATGGCTACACCTTC. The full variable domain, rest sourced from reference TRBV2 and TRBJ1-2, is EPEVTQTPSHQVTQMGQEVILRCVPISNHLYFYWYRQILGQKVEFLVSFYNNEISEKSEIFDDQFSVERPDGSNFTLKIRSTKLEDSAMYFCASSVENYGYTFGSGTRLTVV.

V and J are TRBV7-2 and TRBJ2-1; D not resolved. V lost 2 bases, J lost 0 bases, and 8 bases lay in between. The CDR3 runs to 15 residues. The germline CDR1 and CDR2 sequences are SGHTA and FQGNSA. The CDR3 loop reads CASSLYQSSYNEQFF. CDR3 coding DNA: TGTGCCAGCAGCTTATACCAGAGCTCCTACAATGAGCAGTTCTTC.

V usage is TRBV6-5 and J usage is TRBJ2-5; no clear D. There are 17 residues in the CDR3. V lost 4 bases to trimming and J lost 3 bases, with 21 bases between them. From germline, CDR1 is MNHEY and CDR2 SVGAGI. The CDR3 nucleotides read TGTGCCAGCAGTTCCCCGCTAGGACCCGCATTTGAAGAGACCCAGTACTTC. Amino acids: CASSSPLGPAFEETQYF.

This clonotype showed up just a few times. The chain uses TRBV4-2 and TRBJ2-7; 8 positions match TRBD2. The V segment lost 0 bases and the J segment 3 bases; nucleotides outside the gene matches: 7. The germline gives CDR1 LGHNA, CDR2 YNFKEQ. The CDR3 runs 16 residues. The CDR3 DNA reads as TGTGCCAGCAGCCAAGAACTCACTAGCGGAAGCTACGAGCAGTACTTC. It yields the protein CASSQELTSGSYEQYF.

The chain combines TRBV18 with TRBJ2-1; no clear D. CDR3 length equals 12 residues. Trimming stripped 6 bases from V and 7 bases from J, with 10 bases between. Per germline, CDR1 KGHSH and CDR2 LQKENI. CDR3 protein: CASSSQWNEQFF. Written as DNA, the CDR3 is TGTGCCAGCTCCTCTCAGTGGAATGAGCAGTTCTTC.

This clonotype was detected only once. The chain couples TRBV2 to TRBJ2-5, with TRBD2 matching over 9 bases. V lost 2 bases, J lost 5 bases, and 6 bases stayed unmatched. Germline V lookup: CDR1 SNHLY, CDR2 FYNNEI. This CDR3 has 15 residues. The CDR3, as DNA: TGTGCCAGCAGTGAAAATAGCGGGAGAGAGGAGACCCAGTACTTC. It specifies CASSENSGREETQYF.

V and J are TRBV15 and TRBJ2-3; D remains unclear. Trimming took off 3 bases at V and 6 bases at J, with 16 bases between the two ends. Germline CDR1 LNHNV, CDR2 YYDKDF (reference sequence). The CDR3 has 15 amino acids. CDR3 in DNA: TGTGCCACCAGCAGGGACCCCGCTGTCGGGGATACGCAGTATTTT. Translated: CATSRDPAVGDTQYF.

Here the CDR3 reads CASRQRDGPSGANVLTF. The CDR3 DNA follows: TGTGCCAGCAGACAGAGGGACGGGCCCTCTGGGGCCAACGTCCTGACTTTC. V is TRBV7-8 and J is TRBJ2-6, with D perhaps assigned TRBD1 or TRBD2 (5 bases each). CDR1 and CDR2 (germline): SGHVS, FQNEAQ. With 6 bases removed from V and 0 bases from J, the gap between germline ends came to 15 bases. The CDR3 has 17 amino acids.

The rearrangement links TRBV7-9 to TRBJ1-5; D unclear. The CDR3 is made up of 17 amino acids. Trimming took off 5 bases at V and 4 bases at J, with 21 bases between the two ends. In germline, CDR1 is SEHNR, CDR2 FQNEAQ (reference sequence). The CDR3 nucleotides are TGTGCCAGCAGCACCTCCGGAGCAGAAGATTTTAATCAGCCCCAGCATTTT. Translated: CASSTSGAEDFNQPQHF.

The chain joins TRBV29-1 to TRBJ1-5; no reliable D call. Germline values: CDR1 SQVTM, CDR2 ANQGSEA. This CDR3 spans 13 amino acids. Trimming removed 2 bases from V and 4 bases from J, with 9 bases in between. The CDR3, as DNA: TGCAGCGTTGAAATTGACCGAAATCAGCCCCAGCATTTT. This encodes CSVEIDRNQPQHF.

The rearrangement uses TRBV30 and TRBJ1-2; perhaps TRBD1 as D (5 bases). The V end was cut by 4 bases, the J end by 4 bases, with 13 bases between. The germline V gene encodes CDR1 GTSNPN and CDR2 SVGIG (reference sequence). The CDR3 has 13 amino acids. The CDR3 region has the DNA TGTGCCTGGACCCGGGACGGCCTCTATGGCTACACCTTC. The encoded protein is CAWTRDGLYGYTF.